The rows below give T cell receptor beta chains drawn from one sample of a study of OX40 agonist ivuxolimab in advanced cancers. Using immunoSEQ multiplex PCR, the repertoire was profiled, and TCRdb retains in-frame clones only, with some absent. Of 45,000 to 55,000 clones detected, around 94% appear once; the ten largest clones hold roughly 12%. The sequencing here drew on CD4+ or CD8+ T cells sorted from blood, taken in a trial of the OX40 agonist ivuxolimab. The receptors shown here come from an adult with an advanced solid tumor such as melanoma, head and neck, liver or kidney cancer. CDR3s include the opening cysteine and the closing phenylalanine or tryptophan. The order of the fields is CDR3 length, clone size, J gene, V gene, D gene, CDR3 DNA, CDR3 protein. A D gene is named only where the DNA matches it firmly. Size tells how often a clone was seen (once, few, many) or the class of an expanded clone, and some rows leave it out.

CDR3 length: 15
clone size: .
J gene: TRBJ2-4
V gene: TRBV4-3
D gene: TRBD1
CDR3 DNA: TGCGCCAGCAGCAGAAGGGAGACAGGGGGAAACATTCAGTACTTC
CDR3 protein: CASSRRETGGNIQYF

CDR3 length: 13
clone size: once
J gene: TRBJ2-2
V gene: TRBV30
D gene: .
CDR3 DNA: TGTGCCTGGAGTGTACTAGTTTCCGGGGAGCTGTTTTTT
CDR3 protein: CAWSVLVSGELFF

CDR3 length: 15
clone size: .
J gene: TRBJ1-2
V gene: TRBV30
D gene: TRBD1
CDR3 DNA: TGTGCCTGGAGCAAGGGGACAGGGGAAAACTATGGCTACACCTTC
CDR3 protein: CAWSKGTGENYGYTF

CDR3 length: 14
clone size: .
J gene: TRBJ2-7
V gene: TRBV10-2
D gene: TRBD2
CDR3 DNA: TGCGCCAGCAGGGGGGACTACCGCTCCTACGAGCAGTACTTC
CDR3 protein: CASRGDYRSYEQYF

CDR3 length: 16
clone size: .
J gene: TRBJ2-2
V gene: TRBV4-3
D gene: .
CDR3 DNA: TGCGCCAGCAGCCAAGACTGGTTTTCGAACACCGGGGAGCTGTTTTTT
CDR3 protein: CASSQDWFSNTGELFF

CDR3 length: 15
clone size: .
J gene: TRBJ2-4
V gene: TRBV6-8
D gene: .
CDR3 DNA: TGTGCCAGCAGTTACTCGAGAACTAGTAAAGGAATTCAGTACTTC
CDR3 protein: CASSYSRTSKGIQYF

CDR3 length: 15
clone size: .
J gene: TRBJ2-7
V gene: TRBV7-9
D gene: .
CDR3 DNA: TGTGCCAGCAGCCACGGTGGCGGGTCATACTACGAGCAGTACTTC
CDR3 protein: CASSHGGGSYYEQYF

CDR3 length: 14
clone size: .
J gene: TRBJ2-7
V gene: TRBV6-5
D gene: .
CDR3 DNA: TGTGCCAGCAGTTTCGGGGAGGAGAGGCACGAGCAGTACTTC
CDR3 protein: CASSFGEERHEQYF

CDR3 length: 15
clone size: .
J gene: TRBJ1-1
V gene: TRBV6-1
D gene: .
CDR3 DNA: TGTGCCAGCAGTGCCCCGATCTGGGGGAACACTGAAGCTTTCTTT
CDR3 protein: CASSAPIWGNTEAFF

CDR3 length: 13
clone size: .
J gene: TRBJ2-1
V gene: TRBV28
D gene: .
CDR3 DNA: TGTGCCAGCAGTTATCCTTCCGGGGCCCCGCAGTTCTTC
CDR3 protein: CASSYPSGAPQFF

CDR3 length: 13
clone size: .
J gene: TRBJ2-7
V gene: TRBV4-1
D gene: .
CDR3 DNA: TGCGCCAGCAGCCAAGACGTCGGCTACGAGCAGTACTTC
CDR3 protein: CASSQDVGYEQYF

CDR3 length: 18
clone size: .
J gene: TRBJ2-2
V gene: TRBV28
D gene: TRBD2
CDR3 DNA: TGTGCCAGCAGTTTAGCCACCGGACTAGCGGGACCTACGGGGGAGCTGTTTTTT
CDR3 protein: CASSLATGLAGPTGELFF

CDR3 length: 14
clone size: .
J gene: TRBJ2-7
V gene: TRBV29-1
D gene: TRBD2
CDR3 DNA: TGCAGCGCCGGTCGACTAGCGGGGTCCTACGAGCAGTACTTC
CDR3 protein: CSAGRLAGSYEQYF

CDR3 length: 13
clone size: .
J gene: TRBJ2-7
V gene: TRBV11-2
D gene: .
CDR3 DNA: TGTGCCAGTGGTCCCGGAAGCTCCTACGAGCAGTACTTC
CDR3 protein: CASGPGSSYEQYF

CDR3 length: 14
clone size: .
J gene: TRBJ2-7
V gene: TRBV27
D gene: TRBD2
CDR3 DNA: TGTGCCAGCAGCCCCCTGGGGACTAGCAGGGAGCAGTACTTC
CDR3 protein: CASSPLGTSREQYF

CDR3 length: 13
clone size: .
J gene: TRBJ2-7
V gene: TRBV9
D gene: TRBD1
CDR3 DNA: TGTGCCAGCAGCCCGGGACAGGCCTACGAGCAGTACTTC
CDR3 protein: CASSPGQAYEQYF

CDR3 length: 18
clone size: .
J gene: TRBJ2-7
V gene: TRBV28
D gene: TRBD2
CDR3 DNA: TGTGCCAGCAGTTTAAGGGCTAGCGGGAGGGCGGAAGGTTACGAGCAGTACTTC
CDR3 protein: CASSLRASGRAEGYEQYF

CDR3 length: 14
clone size: .
J gene: TRBJ1-1
V gene: TRBV30
D gene: .
CDR3 DNA: TGTGCCTGGAGTGTATCGGCAGGCAACACTGAAGCTTTCTTT
CDR3 protein: CAWSVSAGNTEAFF

CDR3 length: 17
clone size: .
J gene: TRBJ2-5
V gene: TRBV7-9
D gene: TRBD1
CDR3 DNA: TGTGCCAGCAGCCAACTAACAGGGGGATGGTACCAAGAGACCCAGTACTTC
CDR3 protein: CASSQLTGGWYQETQYF

CDR3 length: 14
clone size: .
J gene: TRBJ2-5
V gene: TRBV6-5
D gene: .
CDR3 DNA: TGTGCCAGCAGTTCCCTAGCCGAAGAAGAGACCCAGTACTTC
CDR3 protein: CASSSLAEEETQYF

CDR3 length: 14
clone size: .
J gene: TRBJ2-7
V gene: TRBV27
D gene: TRBD1
CDR3 DNA: TGTGCCAGCAGTTTAACAGGGGGCTCCTACGAGCAGTACTTC
CDR3 protein: CASSLTGGSYEQYF

CDR3 length: 14
clone size: .
J gene: TRBJ2-7
V gene: TRBV27
D gene: TRBD2
CDR3 DNA: TGTGCCAGCGGCCTGACTAGCGGGAGACCCGAGCAGTACTTC
CDR3 protein: CASGLTSGRPEQYF

CDR3 length: 15
clone size: .
J gene: TRBJ2-7
V gene: TRBV4-1
D gene: TRBD1
CDR3 DNA: TGCGCCAGCACCCCGGGACAGACGAGCTCCTACGAGCAGTACTTC
CDR3 protein: CASTPGQTSSYEQYF

CDR3 length: 15
clone size: .
J gene: TRBJ2-3
V gene: TRBV19
D gene: .
CDR3 DNA: TGTGCCAGTACCCCCGGGAGGGGGCATTCAGATACGCAGTATTTT
CDR3 protein: CASTPGRGHSDTQYF

CDR3 length: 14
clone size: .
J gene: TRBJ2-3
V gene: TRBV7-9
D gene: .
CDR3 DNA: TGTGCCAGCAGCTTAGGTTCAGAAGGAGATACGCAGTATTTT
CDR3 protein: CASSLGSEGDTQYF

CDR3 length: 14
clone size: .
J gene: TRBJ2-7
V gene: TRBV7-2
D gene: .
CDR3 DNA: TGTGCCAGCAGCTTAGTTGCCTTAAGTGACGAGCAGTACTTC
CDR3 protein: CASSLVALSDEQYF